This T cell receptor beta chain was identified during a study of blood T cell repertoires in COVID-19. This clone was counted once. Looked up from germline, CDR1 is DFQATT and CDR2 is SNEGSKA (reference sequence). V trimming: 5 bases; J trimming: 6 bases; junction bases outside the gene matches: 5. This CDR3 comprises 13 residues. Profiling relied on immunoSEQ multiplex PCR, and the TCRdb table lists in-frame clones only, not all of them. The table lists approximately 250,000 clones, around 84% of them singletons. V usage is TRBV20-1 and J usage is TRBJ2-7; 12 nucleotides agree with TRBD2. The specimen sequenced was peripheral blood. The origin of this receptor is a man between 35 and 55 years old who had recovered from COVID-19. The CDR3 DNA reads TGCAGTGCTGGTGGACTAGCGGGACCCGAGCAGTACTTC. It codes for CSAGGLAGPEQYF.